Following are 5 T cell receptor beta chains from one sample sequenced in a study of monozygotic twins with inflammatory bowel disease. TCRdb derives one entry per CDR3 protein from the 5' RACE reads, leaving out DNA. Here the sample table reports approximately 420,000 distinct CDR3 sequences. Sequences were obtained from blood. Receptors were obtained from a human donor with ulcerative colitis or Crohn's disease, or a healthy co-twin of an affected twin (not recorded which).

The J gene is TRBJ2-2, the V gene TRBV6-1; TCRdb proposes TRBD1, but this gene call is untestable without DNA. Per germline, CDR1 MNHNS and CDR2 SASEGT. The CDR3 has 17 amino acids. The CDR3 spells CASRTFEQGGNTGELFF.

This chain joins TRBV29-1 and TRBJ2-7; TCRdb's assignment of TRBD1 cannot be checked, as there is no DNA. This CDR3 is 12 amino acids long. Germline V lookup: CDR1 SQVTM, CDR2 ANQGSEA. The CDR3 here is CSVRDRGYEQYF.

The CDR3 protein is CASSQAVSYGYTF. The chain links TRBV3-1 to TRBJ1-2. Germline-derived CDR1 and CDR2 are LGHDT and YNNKEL (reference sequence). The CDR3 has 13 amino acids.

The chain joins TRBV7-9 to TRBJ2-1. Looked up from germline, CDR1 is SEHNR and CDR2 is FQNEAQ (reference sequence). This CDR3 contains 12 residues. The CDR3 loop reads CASSSTGGEQFF.

The genes are TRBV30 and TRBJ1-4; the TCRdb call, TRBD1, lacks DNA for checking. From germline, CDR1 is GTSNPN and CDR2 SVGIG (reference sequence). The CDR3 spans 15 residues. CDR3: CAWSTGTQLGEKLFF. Supplemented by reference TRBV30 and TRBJ1-4, the full variable domain reads SQTIHQWPATLVQPVGSPLSLECTVEGTSNPNLYWYRQAAGRGLQLLFYSVGIGQISSEVPQNLSASRPQDRQFILSSKKLLLSDSGFYLCAWSTGTQLGEKLFFGSGTQLSVL.